This passage covers 24 T cell receptor beta chains from one sample sequenced in a study of T cells in Graves' hyperthyroidism and ophthalmopathy. Amplification of TCR beta CDR3 regions was performed using RNA transcripts as template. The HTBI primer set drove a first-round RT-PCR of the TCR CDR3. TCRdb fed the multiplex PCR reads into MiXCR, producing one record per CDR3 protein. The table lists 540,000 or so distinct CDR3 sequences, about 43% of them singletons. Sequencing was performed on peripheral blood or thyroid tissue (not recorded which). The receptors were gathered from an adult woman with Graves' disease, either hyperthyroidism or ophthalmopathy (not recorded which).

This clonotype was counted a few times. The V call is TRBV10-3, the J call TRBJ2-5; 9 bases fit TRBD1. V lost 4 bases to trimming and J lost 2 bases; unmatched junction nucleotides: 5. The germline gives CDR1 ENHRY, CDR2 SYGVKD. The CDR3 covers 15 residues. The CDR3 nucleotides read TGTGCCATCAGTGGGGCCGGGACAGGGCAAGAGACCCAGTACTTC. It translates to CAISGAGTGQETQYF.

This clonotype was seen ten or more times. The V and J genes are TRBV4-1 and TRBJ2-5; D gene uncertain. The germline V gene has CDR1 MGHRA and CDR2 YSYEKL. V lost 1 base to trimming and J lost 5 bases, with 14 bases between them. The CDR3 spans 15 residues. CDR3: CASSQVAGFGETQYF. In DNA form, the CDR3 reads TGCGCCAGCAGCCAAGTGGCAGGTTTTGGGGAGACCCAGTACTTC.

This clonotype was found many times. The gene calls are TRBV29-1 and TRBJ1-3; 7 bases are a match to TRBD1. CDR3 length: 14 residues. Germline loops: CDR1 SQVTM, CDR2 ANQGSEA. V was clipped by 7 bases and J by 2 bases; unmatched bases: 8. The CDR3 sequence is CSATGMMAGNTIYF. As DNA, the CDR3 is TGCAGCGCGACAGGGATGATGGCTGGAAACACCATATATTTT.

The V and J genes are TRBV4-1 and TRBJ1-1; D unresolved. Trimming left V 1 base short and J 5 bases short, with 17 bases between. CDR1 and CDR2 from the germline V gene are MGHRA and YSYEKL. The length of the CDR3 is 16 residues. In nucleotides, the CDR3 is TGCGCCAGCAGCCAAGCTGACATGGGGTTTGTAACTGAAGCTTTCTTT. This gives the protein CASSQADMGFVTEAFF.

This clonotype was observed a few times. The chain uses TRBV20-1 and TRBJ2-7, with 7 bases lining up with TRBD2. The germline V gene encodes CDR1 DFQATT and CDR2 SNEGSKA (reference sequence). The CDR3 extends over 12 amino acids. V trimming: 5 bases; J trimming: 3 bases; junction bases outside the gene matches: 4. The CDR3 DNA is TGCAGTGCTGGGAGGGTATACTACGAGCAGTACTTC. Amino acid sequence: CSAGRVYYEQYF.

This clonotype was picked up many times. The chain recombines TRBV2 with TRBJ2-6; D ambiguous. With 4 bases removed from V and 2 bases from J, the gap between germline ends came to 6 bases. This CDR3 is built from 14 residues. Germline CDR1 reads SNHLY; CDR2 reads FYNNEI. The CDR3: CASSGVTGANVLTF. CDR3 coding DNA: TGTGCCAGCAGTGGGGTCACTGGGGCCAACGTCCTGACTTTC. The whole variable domain, filled in from reference TRBV2 and TRBJ2-6, reads EPEVTQTPSHQVTQMGQEVILRCVPISNHLYFYWYRQILGQKVEFLVSFYNNEISEKSEIFDDQFSVERPDGSNFTLKIRSTKLEDSAMYFCASSGVTGANVLTFGAGSRLTVL.

This rearrangement joins TRBV6-2 or TRBV6-3 to TRBJ1-5; D uncertain. This CDR3 is built from 16 residues. Trimming removed 6 bases from V and 2 bases from J, with 17 bases in between. CDR1 and CDR2 from the germline V gene are MNHEY and SVGEGT. The CDR3 region has the DNA TGTGCCAGCAGCCCAATAGGGAGGGAAGGCAATCAGCCCCAGCATTTT. It encodes CASSPIGREGNQPQHF.

This clonotype came up many times. This chain uses TRBV11-1 with TRBJ1-5; no definite D call. V was shortened by 4 bases and J by 3 bases, with 7 bases between the two germline ends. The CDR3 extends over 13 amino acids. Germline lookup yields CDR1 SGHAT and CDR2 FQDESV (reference sequence). This CDR3 is CASSWTTNQPQHF. The CDR3 bases are TGTGCCAGCAGCTGGACCACCAATCAGCCCCAGCATTTT. The whole variable domain, filled in from reference TRBV11-1 and TRBJ1-5, reads EAEVAQSPRYKITEKSQAVAFWCDPISGHATLYWYRQILGQGPELLVQFQDESVVDDSQLPKDRFSAERLKGVDSTLKIQPAELGDSAMYLCASSWTTNQPQHFGDGTRLSIL.

This clonotype has ten or more counts. V gene TRBV2 combines with J gene TRBJ2-2; 7 bases are a match to TRBD2. The CDR3 totals 14 residues. V was pared by 8 bases and J by 3 bases, with 6 bases of the junction left unmatched. Germline lookup yields CDR1 SNHLY and CDR2 FYNNEI. The CDR3 bases are TGTGCCAGCGTTGGGACTACCTACACCGGGGAGCTGTTTTTT. Its protein product is CASVGTTYTGELFF. The whole variable domain, filled in from reference TRBV2 and TRBJ2-2, reads EPEVTQTPSHQVTQMGQEVILRCVPISNHLYFYWYRQILGQKVEFLVSFYNNEISEKSEIFDDQFSVERPDGSNFTLKIRSTKLEDSAMYFCASVGTTYTGELFFGEGSRLTVL.

This clonotype was seen repeatedly, ten times or more. This chain connects TRBV5-1 to TRBJ2-6, with D possibly matching TRBD1 (6 bases). V was trimmed by 8 bases and J by 4 bases, leaving 13 bases between them. The CDR3 has 14 amino acids. Germline CDR1 is SGHRS and CDR2 is YFSETQ. The CDR3 protein is CASAQGNGANVLTF. In DNA form, the CDR3 reads TGCGCCAGTGCACAGGGTAACGGGGCCAACGTCCTGACTTTC.

This chain uses TRBV20-1 with TRBJ1-1, with D maybe TRBD1 (5 bases). The CDR3 runs 14 residues. Trimming stripped 6 bases from V and 0 bases from J, with 14 bases between. The V gene's germline CDR1 is DFQATT and CDR2 SNEGSKA (reference sequence). For the CDR3, the DNA is TGCAGTGCCCCAAGTGGACATTTGAACACTGAAGCTTTCTTT. This translates into CSAPSGHLNTEAFF.

This clonotype has a count of ten or more. The chain joins TRBV5-4 to TRBJ1-2; D is unclear. The CDR3 is made up of 13 amino acids. V gave up 3 bases and J gave up 2 bases, with 8 bases separating them. Germline assignment: CDR1 SGHNT and CDR2 YYREEE (reference sequence). CDR3 coding DNA: TGTGCCAGCAGCTATAGGGAGAACTATGGCTACACCTTC. Translating it yields CASSYRENYGYTF.

The chain combines TRBV7-9 with TRBJ2-3; tentative D call: TRBD1 (6 bases). CDR3 size: 15 residues. Germline V gene sequence: CDR1 SEHNR, CDR2 FQNEAQ (reference sequence). Trimming cost V 6 bases and J 4 bases, with 17 bases left between them. The CDR3 sequence is CASSWDIPSADTQYF. CDR3 coding DNA: TGTGCCAGCAGTTGGGACATACCGAGTGCAGATACGCAGTATTTT. The full variable domain, in which reference TRBV7-9 and TRBJ2-3 provide the parts outside the CDR3, is DTGVSQNPRHKITKRGQNVTFRCDPISEHNRLYWYRQTLGQGPEFLTYFQNEAQLEKSRLLSDRFSAERPKGSFSTLEIQRTEQGDSAMYLCASSWDIPSADTQYFGPGTRLTVL.

The V call is TRBV7-2, the J call TRBJ2-5, with TRBD2 matching 10 bases. This CDR3 comprises 15 residues. V lost 5 bases, J lost 5 bases, and 8 bases stayed unmatched. Germline V gene lookup returns CDR1 SGHTA and CDR2 FQGNSA. The CDR3 spells CASSPSGSIAETQYF. The CDR3 bases are TGTGCCAGCAGCCCTAGCGGGAGTATTGCTGAGACCCAGTACTTC.

The chain recombines TRBV20-1 with TRBJ1-1; possible D gene TRBD1, 5 bases. Trimming took 6 bases from V and 5 from J, leaving 16 bases between them. CDR1 and CDR2 from the germline V gene are DFQATT and SNEGSKA (reference sequence). The length of the CDR3 is 13 residues. CDR3 in DNA: TGCAGTGCCTCCCGACGGGGCCCAACTGAAGCTTTCTTT. It encodes CSASRRGPTEAFF.

The sample holds one count of this clonotype. V usage is TRBV28 and J usage is TRBJ2-2; 11 positions match TRBD2. The trim removed 6 bases at V and 6 bases at J, leaving 6 bases unmatched. Germline values: CDR1 MDHEN, CDR2 SYDVKM. This CDR3 has 15 amino acids. The CDR3 region is CASRSSGRYPGELFF. Written as DNA, the CDR3 is TGTGCCAGCAGATCTAGCGGGAGGTATCCCGGGGAGCTGTTTTTT.

V is TRBV9 and J is TRBJ2-7, with D maybe TRBD1 (7 bases). The V end lost 0 bases, the J end lost 7 bases, and 17 bases lay between the germline ends. This CDR3 spans 15 amino acids. CDR1 is SGDLS, CDR2 YYNGEE, per germline. The CDR3 sequence is CASSVETGPGGEQYF. The DNA of the CDR3 is TGTGCCAGCAGCGTAGAGACAGGGCCAGGGGGGGAGCAGTACTTC.

This clonotype was observed many times. The chain combines TRBV20-1 with TRBJ2-5; 9 bases match TRBD1. Per germline, CDR1 DFQATT and CDR2 SNEGSKA (reference sequence). The CDR3 is 15 residues long. After removal of 3 bases from V and 2 bases from J, the junction contained 7 bases not matched to a gene. CDR3 sequence: CSASGGQGEQETQYF. CDR3 nucleotides: TGCAGTGCTAGTGGGGGACAGGGCGAACAAGAGACCCAGTACTTC.

The chain employs TRBV28 and TRBJ1-5, with 7 bases that match TRBD1. J was trimmed by 7 bases and V by 6 bases; bases with no gene match: 12. The CDR3 is 15 amino acids. Germline V gene sequence: CDR1 MDHEN, CDR2 SYDVKM. CDR3 sequence (DNA): TGTGCCAGCAGGTTAAGGAGGGGGCGCGGGCAGCCCCAGCATTTT. This encodes CASRLRRGRGQPQHF. The variable domain in full, completed from reference TRBV28 and TRBJ1-5, reads DVKVTQSSRYLVKRTGEKVFLECVQDMDHENMFWYRQDPGLGLRLIYFSYDVKMKEKGDIPEGYSVSREKKERFSLILESASTNQTSMYLCASRLRRGRGQPQHFGDGTRLSIL.

With respect to this clonotype: A read error may explain this, as a much larger clone is one base away. CDR3: CSARQGQPQHF. The CDR3, as DNA: TGCAGTGCTAGACAGGGTCAGCCCCAGCATTTT. V and J are TRBV20-1 and TRBJ1-5; possible D gene TRBD1, 5 bases. Trimming left V 2 bases short and J 6 bases short, with 5 bases between. Per germline, CDR1 DFQATT and CDR2 SNEGSKA (reference sequence). The CDR3 has 11 residues.

This clonotype is a singleton in its sample. The gene calls are TRBV2 and TRBJ1-1; TRBD1 might be the D (5 bases). This CDR3 is built from 13 residues. In germline, CDR1 is SNHLY, CDR2 FYNNEI. The CDR3 bases are TGTGCTAGAGATTGGGGGGGATTCACTGAAGCTTTCTTT. Translation gives CARDWGGFTEAFF.

This clonotype showed up many times. The J gene is TRBJ2-5, the V gene TRBV20-1, with TRBD2 matching over 7 bases. Germline V gene lookup returns CDR1 DFQATT and CDR2 SNEGSKA (reference sequence). V gave up 3 bases and J gave up 2 bases; unmatched junction bases: 6. The CDR3 extends over 14 amino acids. The CDR3 here is CSARGGSLQETQYF. The CDR3 DNA is TGCAGTGCTAGGGGGGGGTCCCTACAAGAGACCCAGTACTTC.

In DNA, the CDR3 is TGTGCCAGCAGCTTAGACAGCCGAGGTGGCAATCAGCCCCAGCATTTT. It encodes CASSLDSRGGNQPQHF. The rearrangement links TRBV7-9 to TRBJ1-5; D ambiguous. CDR1 and CDR2 from the germline V gene are SEHNR and FQNEAQ (reference sequence). This CDR3 has 16 residues. V lost 1 base to trimming and J lost 2 bases, with 12 bases between them.

V and J are TRBV7-8 and TRBJ2-5, with 11 bases identical to TRBD2. V was clipped by 11 bases and J by 4 bases; unmatched bases: 15. The V gene's germline CDR1 is SGHVS and CDR2 FQNEAQ. This CDR3 is 16 amino acids long. CDR3 in DNA: TGTGCCGGCGGCCGATCCCGTACTAGCGGGAGAGAGACCCAGTACTTC. The encoded protein is CAGGRSRTSGRETQYF.